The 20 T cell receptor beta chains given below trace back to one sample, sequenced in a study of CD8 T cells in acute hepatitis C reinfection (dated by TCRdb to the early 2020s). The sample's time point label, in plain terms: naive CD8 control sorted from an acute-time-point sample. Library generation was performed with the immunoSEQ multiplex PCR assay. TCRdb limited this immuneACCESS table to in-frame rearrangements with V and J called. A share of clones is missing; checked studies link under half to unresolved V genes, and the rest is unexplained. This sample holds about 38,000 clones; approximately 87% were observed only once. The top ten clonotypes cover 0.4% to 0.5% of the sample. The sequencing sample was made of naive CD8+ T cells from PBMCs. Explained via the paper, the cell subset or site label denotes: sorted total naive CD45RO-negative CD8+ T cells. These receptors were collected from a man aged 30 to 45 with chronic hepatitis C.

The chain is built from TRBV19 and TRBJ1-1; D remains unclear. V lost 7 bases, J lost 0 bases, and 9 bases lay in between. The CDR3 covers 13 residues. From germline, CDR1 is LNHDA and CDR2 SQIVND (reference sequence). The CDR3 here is CASNANLNTEAFF. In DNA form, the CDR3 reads TGTGCCAGTAACGCCAACTTGAACACTGAAGCTTTCTTT.

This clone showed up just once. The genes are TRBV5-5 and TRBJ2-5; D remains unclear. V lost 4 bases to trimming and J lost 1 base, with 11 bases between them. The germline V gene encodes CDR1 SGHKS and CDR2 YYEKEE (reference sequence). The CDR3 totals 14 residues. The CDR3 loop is CASSLFGIQETQYF. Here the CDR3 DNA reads TGTGCCAGCAGCCTGTTTGGGATCCAAGAGACCCAGTACTTC.

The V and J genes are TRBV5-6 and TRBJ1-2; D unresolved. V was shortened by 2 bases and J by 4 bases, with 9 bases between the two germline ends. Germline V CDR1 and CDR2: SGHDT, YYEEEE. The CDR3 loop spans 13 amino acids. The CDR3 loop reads CASSLGSPYGYTF. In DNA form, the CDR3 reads TGTGCCAGCAGCTTAGGCAGCCCCTATGGCTACACCTTC. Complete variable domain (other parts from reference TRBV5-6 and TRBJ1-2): DAGVTQSPTHLIKTRGQQVTLRCSPKSGHDTVSWYQQALGQGPQFIFQYYEEEERQRGNFPDRFSGHQFPNYSSELNVNALLLGDSALYLCASSLGSPYGYTFGSGTRLTVV.

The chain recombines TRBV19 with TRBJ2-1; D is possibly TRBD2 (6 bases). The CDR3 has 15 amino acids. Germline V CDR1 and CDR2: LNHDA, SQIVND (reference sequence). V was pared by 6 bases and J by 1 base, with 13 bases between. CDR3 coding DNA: TGTGCCAGTAGCAGGTGGACTACTTCCTACAATGAGCAGTTCTTC. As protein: CASSRWTTSYNEQFF.

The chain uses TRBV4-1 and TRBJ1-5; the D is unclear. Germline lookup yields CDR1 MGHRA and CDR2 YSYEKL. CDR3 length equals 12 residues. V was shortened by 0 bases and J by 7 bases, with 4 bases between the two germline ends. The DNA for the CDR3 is TGCGCCAGCAGCCAAGAGGGCCAGCCCCAGCATTTT. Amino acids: CASSQEGQPQHF.

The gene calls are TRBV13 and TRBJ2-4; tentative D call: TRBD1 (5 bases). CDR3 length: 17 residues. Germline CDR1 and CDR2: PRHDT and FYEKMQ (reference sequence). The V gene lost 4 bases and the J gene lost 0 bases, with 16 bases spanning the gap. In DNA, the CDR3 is TGTGCCAGCAGCTCTGAACAGGACGGTCTAGCCAAAAACATTCAGTACTTC. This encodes CASSSEQDGLAKNIQYF.

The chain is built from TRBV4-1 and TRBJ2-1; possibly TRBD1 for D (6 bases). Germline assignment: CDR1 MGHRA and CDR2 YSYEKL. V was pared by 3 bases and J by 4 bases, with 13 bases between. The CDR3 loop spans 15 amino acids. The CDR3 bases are TGCGCCAGCAGCCACTCCGGGACAATTTACAATGAGCAGTTCTTC. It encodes CASSHSGTIYNEQFF.

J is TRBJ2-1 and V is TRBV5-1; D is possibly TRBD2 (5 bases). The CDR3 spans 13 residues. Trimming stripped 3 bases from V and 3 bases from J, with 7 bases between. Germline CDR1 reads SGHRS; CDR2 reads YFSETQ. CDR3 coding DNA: TGCGCCAGCAGCTGGGAGTTCTACAATGAGCAGTTCTTC. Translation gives CASSWEFYNEQFF.

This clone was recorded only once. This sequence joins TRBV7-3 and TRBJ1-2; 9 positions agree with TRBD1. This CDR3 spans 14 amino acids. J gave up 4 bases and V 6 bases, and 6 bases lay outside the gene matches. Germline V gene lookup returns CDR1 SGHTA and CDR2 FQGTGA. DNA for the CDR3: TGTGCCAGCAGAGGGGACAGGGCGGCCTATGGCTACACCTTC. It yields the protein CASRGDRAAYGYTF.

CDR3 protein: CASSYGAVRQETQYF. The CDR3 coding sequence is TGTGCCAGCAGTTACGGGGCGGTACGCCAAGAGACCCAGTACTTC. The gene calls are TRBV6-5 and TRBJ2-5; tentatively, D is TRBD1 (5 bases). With 2 bases removed from V and 1 base from J, the gap between germline ends came to 11 bases. CDR3 length: 15 residues. Per the germline V gene, CDR1 is MNHEY and CDR2 is SVGAGI.

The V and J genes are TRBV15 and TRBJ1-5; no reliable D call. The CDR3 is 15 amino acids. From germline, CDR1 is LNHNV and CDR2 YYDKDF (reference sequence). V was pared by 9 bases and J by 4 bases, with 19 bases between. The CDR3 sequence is CATTTGESKNQPQHF. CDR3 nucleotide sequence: TGTGCCACAACGACCGGCGAATCGAAGAATCAGCCCCAGCATTTT. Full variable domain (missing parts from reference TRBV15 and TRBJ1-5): DAMVIQNPRYQVTQFGKPVTLSCSQTLNHNVMYWYQQKSSQAPKLLFHYYDKDFNNEADTPDNFQSRRPNTSFCFLDIRSPGLGDTAMYLCATTTGESKNQPQHFGDGTRLSIL.

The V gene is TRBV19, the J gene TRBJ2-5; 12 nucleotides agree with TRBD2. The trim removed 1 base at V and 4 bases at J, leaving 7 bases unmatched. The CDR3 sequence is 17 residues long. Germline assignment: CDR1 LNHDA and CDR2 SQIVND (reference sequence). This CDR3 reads CASSIGLAGGTGETQYF. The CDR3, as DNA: TGTGCCAGTAGTATAGGGCTAGCGGGAGGGACGGGAGAGACCCAGTACTTC.

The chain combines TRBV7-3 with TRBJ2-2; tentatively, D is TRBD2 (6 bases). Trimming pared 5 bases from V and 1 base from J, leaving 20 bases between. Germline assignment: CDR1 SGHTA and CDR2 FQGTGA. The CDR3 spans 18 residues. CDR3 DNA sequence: TGTGCCAGCAGCCCCGGTTTCGGGGCGGGATTGAACACCGGGGAGCTGTTTTTT. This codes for CASSPGFGAGLNTGELFF.

CDR3 DNA: TGTGCCAGCAGAGACCGGGACAGCACCAATCAGCCCCAGCATTTT. It yields the protein CASRDRDSTNQPQHF. The chain has TRBV6-5 and TRBJ1-5; 7 nucleotides line up with TRBD1. Per the germline V gene, CDR1 is MNHEY and CDR2 is SVGAGI. V lost 6 bases, J lost 3 bases, and 8 bases stayed unmatched. CDR3 length: 15 amino acids.

The CDR3 sequence is CATSVWTGGGYGYTF. Here the CDR3 DNA reads TGTGCCACCAGCGTATGGACAGGGGGCGGCTATGGCTACACCTTC. The genes are TRBV15 and TRBJ1-2; 11 nucleotides agree with TRBD1. The CDR3 loop spans 15 amino acids. Germline-derived CDR1 and CDR2 are LNHNV and YYDKDF (reference sequence). The V segment lost 5 bases and the J segment 4 bases; nucleotides outside the gene matches: 6.

The CDR3 is CASSSTTGTVAYEQYF. The CDR3 DNA reads TGCGCCAGCAGCTCCACCACCGGGACAGTGGCCTACGAGCAGTACTTC. V is TRBV5-1 and J is TRBJ2-7; 7 bases map to TRBD1. The CDR3 is 16 residues long. J gave up 2 bases and V 3 bases, and 11 bases lay outside the gene matches. CDR1 and CDR2 (germline): SGHRS, YFSETQ. The variable domain in full, completed from reference TRBV5-1 and TRBJ2-7, reads KAGVTQTPRYLIKTRGQQVTLSCSPISGHRSVSWYQQTPGQGLQFLFEYFSETQRNKGNFPGRFSGRQFSNSRSEMNVSTLELGDSALYLCASSSTTGTVAYEQYFGPGTRLTVT.

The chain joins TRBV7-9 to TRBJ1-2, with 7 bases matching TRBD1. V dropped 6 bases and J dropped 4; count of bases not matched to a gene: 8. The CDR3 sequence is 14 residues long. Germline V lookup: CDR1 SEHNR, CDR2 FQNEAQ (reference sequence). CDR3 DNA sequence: TGTGCCAGCAGTGGGACAGCAACCCTCTATGGCTACACCTTC. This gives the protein CASSGTATLYGYTF.

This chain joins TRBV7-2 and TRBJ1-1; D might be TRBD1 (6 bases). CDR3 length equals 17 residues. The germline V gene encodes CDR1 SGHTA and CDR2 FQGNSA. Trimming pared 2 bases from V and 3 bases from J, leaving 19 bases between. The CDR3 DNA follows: TGTGCCAGCAGCTTATACTTTTTCCGGACAGCTGACACTGAAGCTTTCTTT. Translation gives CASSLYFFRTADTEAFF.

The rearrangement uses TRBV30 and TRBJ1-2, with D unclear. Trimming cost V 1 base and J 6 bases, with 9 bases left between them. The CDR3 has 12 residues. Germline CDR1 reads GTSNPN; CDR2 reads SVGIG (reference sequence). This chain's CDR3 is CAWSAEDHGYTF. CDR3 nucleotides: TGTGCCTGGAGTGCAGAGGACCATGGCTACACCTTC.

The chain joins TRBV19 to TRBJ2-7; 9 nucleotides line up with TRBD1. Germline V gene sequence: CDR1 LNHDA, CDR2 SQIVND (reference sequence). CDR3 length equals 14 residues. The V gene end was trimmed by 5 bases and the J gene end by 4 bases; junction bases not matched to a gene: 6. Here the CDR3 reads CASSGRDRVYEQYF. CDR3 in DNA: TGTGCCAGTAGTGGTCGGGACAGGGTTTACGAGCAGTACTTC.